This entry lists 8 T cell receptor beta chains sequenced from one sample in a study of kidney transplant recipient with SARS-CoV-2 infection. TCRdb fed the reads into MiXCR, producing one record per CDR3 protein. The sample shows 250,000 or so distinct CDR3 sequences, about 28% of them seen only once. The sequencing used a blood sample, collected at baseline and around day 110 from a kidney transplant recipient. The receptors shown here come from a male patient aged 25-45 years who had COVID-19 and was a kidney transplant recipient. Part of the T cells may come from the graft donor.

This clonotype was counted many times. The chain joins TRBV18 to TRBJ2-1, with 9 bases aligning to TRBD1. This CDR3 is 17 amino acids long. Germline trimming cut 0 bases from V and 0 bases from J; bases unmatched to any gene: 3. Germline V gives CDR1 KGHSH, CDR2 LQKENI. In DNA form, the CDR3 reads TGTGCCAGCTCACCACCGAAGGGACAGGGCTCCTACAATGAGCAGTTCTTC. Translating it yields CASSPPKGQGSYNEQFF. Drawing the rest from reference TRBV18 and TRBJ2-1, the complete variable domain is NAGVMQNPRHLVRRRGQEARLRCSPMKGHSHVYWYRQLPEEGLKFMVYLQKENIIDESGMPKERFSAEFPKEGPSILRIQQVVRGDSAAYFCASSPPKGQGSYNEQFFGPGTRLTVL.

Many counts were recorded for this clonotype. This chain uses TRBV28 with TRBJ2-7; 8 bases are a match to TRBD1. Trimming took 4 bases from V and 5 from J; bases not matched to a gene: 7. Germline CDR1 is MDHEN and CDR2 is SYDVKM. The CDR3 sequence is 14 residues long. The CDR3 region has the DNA TGTGCCAGCAGTTACCAGGGGGCGAGGAACGAGCAGTACTTC. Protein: CASSYQGARNEQYF.

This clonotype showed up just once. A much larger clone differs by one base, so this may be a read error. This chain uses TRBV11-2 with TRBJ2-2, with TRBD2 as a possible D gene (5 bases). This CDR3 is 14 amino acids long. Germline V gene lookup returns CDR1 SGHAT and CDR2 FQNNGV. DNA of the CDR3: TGTGCCGGCAGCTTAGCGAGGAGCACCGGGGAGCTGTTTTTT. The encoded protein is CAGSLARSTGELFF.

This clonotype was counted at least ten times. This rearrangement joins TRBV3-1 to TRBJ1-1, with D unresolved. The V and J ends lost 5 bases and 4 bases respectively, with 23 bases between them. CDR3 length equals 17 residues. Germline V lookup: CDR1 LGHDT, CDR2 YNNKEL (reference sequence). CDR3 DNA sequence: TGTGCCAGCAGCGGTGAATTTCCCATTTCAATTCGCACTGAAGCTTTCTTT. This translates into CASSGEFPISIRTEAFF.

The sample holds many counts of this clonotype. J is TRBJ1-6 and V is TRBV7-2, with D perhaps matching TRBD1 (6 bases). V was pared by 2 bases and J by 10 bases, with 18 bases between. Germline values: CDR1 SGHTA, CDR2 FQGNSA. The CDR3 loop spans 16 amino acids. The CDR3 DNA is TGTGCCAGCAGCTTAACGACAGGAATAAGAAACTCACCCCTCCACTTT. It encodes CASSLTTGIRNSPLHF.

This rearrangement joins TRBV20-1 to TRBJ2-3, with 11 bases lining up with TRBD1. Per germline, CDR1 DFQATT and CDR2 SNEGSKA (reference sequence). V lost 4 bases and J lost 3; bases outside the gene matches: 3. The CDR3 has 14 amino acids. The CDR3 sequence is CSAKGQGATDTQYF. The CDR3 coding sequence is TGCAGTGCTAAAGGACAGGGGGCTACAGATACGCAGTATTTT.

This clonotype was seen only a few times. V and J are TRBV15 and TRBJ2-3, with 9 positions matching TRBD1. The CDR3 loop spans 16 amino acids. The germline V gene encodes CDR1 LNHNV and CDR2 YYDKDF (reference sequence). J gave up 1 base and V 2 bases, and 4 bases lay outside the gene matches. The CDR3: CATSRSQGAGTDTQYF. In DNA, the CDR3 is TGTGCCACCAGCAGATCACAGGGGGCCGGCACAGATACGCAGTATTTT.

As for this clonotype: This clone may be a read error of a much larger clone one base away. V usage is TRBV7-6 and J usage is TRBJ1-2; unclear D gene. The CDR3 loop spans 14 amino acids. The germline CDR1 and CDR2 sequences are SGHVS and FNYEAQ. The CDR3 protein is CASSSKPANYGYAF. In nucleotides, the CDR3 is TGTGCCAGCAGCTCGAAGCCGGCTAACTATGGCTACGCCTTC.